A selection of T cell receptor beta chains follows, all from one sample in a study of T cell repertoires in cytomegalovirus infection. The antigens these receptors bind are not known. TCRdb processed the reads anew with MiXCR; each CDR3 protein has one entry. The sample lists around 750,000 distinct CDR3 sequences, less than 35% occurring once. Sequencing used cultured CD8+ T cells from PBMCs, obtained from culture after CMV antigen stimulation. These receptors were obtained from a human donor in good health (CMV status not recorded). Some clones in this sample may be carry-over from other donors' samples. Both conserved end residues are part of each CDR3. D genes are given only for firm matches. Clone size is shown for a subset of rows, as once, few, many or a class of expanded clone.

J gene: TRBJ2-5
clone size: -
D gene: -
V gene: TRBV7-9
CDR3 DNA: TGTGCCAGCAGCACCCAGACAATTGTGGAGACCCAGTACTTC
CDR3 protein: CASSTQTIVETQYF

J gene: TRBJ2-5
clone size: few
D gene: TRBD2
V gene: TRBV12-3/TRBV12-4
CDR3 DNA: TGTGCCAGCAGTCGACTAGCGGGGGGCCCGTACCAAGAGACCCAGTACTTC
CDR3 protein: CASSRLAGGPYQETQYF

J gene: TRBJ2-2
clone size: few
D gene: -
V gene: TRBV24-1
CDR3 DNA: TGTGCCACCAGTGATTCGTGGGACACAAACACCGGGGAGCTGTTTTTT
CDR3 protein: CATSDSWDTNTGELFF

J gene: TRBJ2-7
clone size: -
D gene: -
V gene: TRBV10-3
CDR3 DNA: TGTGCCATCAGTGAGGTGGGATACGAGCAGTACTTC
CDR3 protein: CAISEVGYEQYF

J gene: TRBJ2-3
clone size: few
D gene: -
V gene: TRBV6-2/TRBV6-3
CDR3 DNA: TGTGCCAGCAGTTACGTCCGGGGCACCTCCGGGGATACGCAGTATTTT
CDR3 protein: CASSYVRGTSGDTQYF

J gene: TRBJ2-3
clone size: -
D gene: TRBD2
V gene: TRBV19
CDR3 DNA: TGTGCCAGTAGTATCGATCCGGGGGGTCCCGCAGATACGCAGTATTTT
CDR3 protein: CASSIDPGGPADTQYF

J gene: TRBJ2-3
clone size: -
D gene: TRBD2
V gene: TRBV7-4
CDR3 DNA: TGTGCCAGCACCTTACTAGCGGGGGACACAGATACGCAGTATTTT
CDR3 protein: CASTLLAGDTDTQYF

J gene: TRBJ1-1
clone size: -
D gene: -
V gene: TRBV4-1
CDR3 DNA: TGCGCCAGCAGTCTAGATAAGGGACTCCCGAACACTGAAGCTTTCTTT
CDR3 protein: CASSLDKGLPNTEAFF

J gene: TRBJ2-1
clone size: -
D gene: TRBD2
V gene: TRBV7-6
CDR3 DNA: TGTGCCAGCAGCTTAGTTTTGGGACTAGCGGAAGACTACAATGAGCAGTTCTTC
CDR3 protein: CASSLVLGLAEDYNEQFF

J gene: TRBJ2-3
clone size: few
D gene: -
V gene: TRBV10-2
CDR3 DNA: TGCGCCAGCACGGAAGAGGGAGCTAGCACAGATACGCAGTATTTT
CDR3 protein: CASTEEGASTDTQYF

J gene: TRBJ2-4
clone size: -
D gene: TRBD1
V gene: TRBV7-3
CDR3 DNA: TGTGCCAGCAGCACGGGGACAGGGATGAACATTCAGTACTTC
CDR3 protein: CASSTGTGMNIQYF

J gene: TRBJ2-1
clone size: -
D gene: TRBD2
V gene: TRBV10-3
CDR3 DNA: TGTGCCACCAGAGGGTTAGCGGGGGGGAGCAATGAGCAGTTCTTC
CDR3 protein: CATRGLAGGSNEQFF

J gene: TRBJ2-5
clone size: -
D gene: TRBD1
V gene: TRBV11-2
CDR3 DNA: TGTGCCAGCAGCTCCCTGACAGGGGATTATGGGGAGACCCAGTACTTC
CDR3 protein: CASSSLTGDYGETQYF

J gene: TRBJ2-3
clone size: few
D gene: -
V gene: TRBV20-1
CDR3 DNA: TGCAGTGCTAGATCCACTGATGGCACAGATACGCAGTATTTT
CDR3 protein: CSARSTDGTDTQYF

J gene: TRBJ2-3
clone size: few
D gene: -
V gene: TRBV7-9
CDR3 DNA: TGTGCCAGCCGACCAGGGGCAGATACGCAGTATTTT
CDR3 protein: CASRPGADTQYF

J gene: TRBJ2-5
clone size: many
D gene: -
V gene: TRBV7-9
CDR3 DNA: TGTGCCAGCAGCTTCCTCGAGAGGGGTCCGGAGGAGACCCAGTACTTC
CDR3 protein: CASSFLERGPEETQYF

J gene: TRBJ2-3
clone size: few
D gene: TRBD1
V gene: TRBV12-3/TRBV12-4
CDR3 DNA: TGTGCCAGCCACTCCGGGACAGGGGGCCTAGATACGCAGTATTTT
CDR3 protein: CASHSGTGGLDTQYF

J gene: TRBJ2-7
clone size: -
D gene: -
V gene: TRBV19
CDR3 DNA: TGTGCCAGTAGAAGAGTGGACTCCTACGAGCAGTACTTC
CDR3 protein: CASRRVDSYEQYF

J gene: TRBJ2-1
clone size: few
D gene: -
V gene: TRBV5-4
CDR3 DNA: TGTGCCAGCAGCTCCCGGGACCCCATCAAAGATGAGCAGTTCTTC
CDR3 protein: CASSSRDPIKDEQFF

J gene: TRBJ1-5
clone size: few
D gene: TRBD1
V gene: TRBV7-8
CDR3 DNA: TGTGCCAGCAGCTTCGGACAGGGGAAACATTATAGCAATCAGCCCCAGCATTTT
CDR3 protein: CASSFGQGKHYSNQPQHF

J gene: TRBJ1-2
clone size: few
D gene: -
V gene: TRBV4-3
CDR3 DNA: TGCGCCAGCAGCCAAGGGAATTCTGGGGGCTATGGCTACACCTTC
CDR3 protein: CASSQGNSGGYGYTF

J gene: TRBJ2-5
clone size: many
D gene: TRBD2
V gene: TRBV7-9
CDR3 DNA: TGTGCCAGCAGCGATACCCGACTAGCGGGCGTTCAAGAGACCCAGTACTTC
CDR3 protein: CASSDTRLAGVQETQYF

J gene: TRBJ2-2
clone size: -
D gene: -
V gene: TRBV6-1
CDR3 DNA: TGTGCCAGCAGTGAATTCCGACAAGCGGGCACCGGGGAGCTGTTTTTT
CDR3 protein: CASSEFRQAGTGELFF

J gene: TRBJ1-4
clone size: -
D gene: -
V gene: TRBV20-1
CDR3 DNA: TGCAGTGCTAGAGATTCGGAGCAGTCTGCCTATGAAAAACTGTTTTTT
CDR3 protein: CSARDSEQSAYEKLFF

J gene: TRBJ2-5
clone size: -
D gene: -
V gene: TRBV7-2
CDR3 DNA: TGTGCCAGCAGCTTATTAACAGGGATTTTCGAGACCCAGCACTTC
CDR3 protein: CASSLLTGIFETQHF

J gene: TRBJ1-1
clone size: once
D gene: -
V gene: TRBV6-2/TRBV6-3
CDR3 DNA: TGTGCCAGCAGTTACAATCGTGGGGGCCGCACTGAAGCTTTCTTT
CDR3 protein: CASSYNRGGRTEAFF

J gene: TRBJ1-2
clone size: few
D gene: -
V gene: TRBV29-1
CDR3 DNA: TGCAGCGTTGTAAATCCAGCCCCTGGCTACACCTTC
CDR3 protein: CSVVNPAPGYTF

J gene: TRBJ2-1
clone size: -
D gene: -
V gene: TRBV7-9
CDR3 DNA: TGTGCCACCTCGACTACCCTCTCCTACAATGAGCAGTTCTTC
CDR3 protein: CATSTTLSYNEQFF

J gene: TRBJ2-7
clone size: -
D gene: -
V gene: TRBV7-9
CDR3 DNA: TGTGCCAGCACCTTTCCGGGTCTCTCCTACGAGCAGTACTTC
CDR3 protein: CASTFPGLSYEQYF

J gene: TRBJ2-7
clone size: -
D gene: -
V gene: TRBV19
CDR3 DNA: TGTGCCAGTAGTGAGAGTCACGAGCAGTACTTC
CDR3 protein: CASSESHEQYF

J gene: TRBJ1-2
clone size: -
D gene: -
V gene: TRBV7-6
CDR3 DNA: TGTGCCAGCAGCTTAGCCATGGACTCGGGGGGCTACACCTTC
CDR3 protein: CASSLAMDSGGYTF

J gene: TRBJ1-5
clone size: -
D gene: -
V gene: TRBV28
CDR3 DNA: TGTGCCAGCAGTTTGATAAATGAGGGTCAGCCCCAGCATTTT
CDR3 protein: CASSLINEGQPQHF

J gene: TRBJ1-1
clone size: -
D gene: TRBD1
V gene: TRBV12-5
CDR3 DNA: TGTGCTAGTGGTTTCCAGACAGGGGCGATGAACACTGAAGCTTTCTTT
CDR3 protein: CASGFQTGAMNTEAFF

J gene: TRBJ2-1
clone size: few
D gene: TRBD2
V gene: TRBV14
CDR3 DNA: TGTGCCAGCAGCCAAGAGGCTAGCGGGGGGGCCGATGAGCAGTTCTTC
CDR3 protein: CASSQEASGGADEQFF

J gene: TRBJ1-4
clone size: -
D gene: -
V gene: TRBV5-1
CDR3 DNA: TGCGCCAGCAGCTTGGCCGAGGTTGCAACTAATGAAAAACTGTTTTTT
CDR3 protein: CASSLAEVATNEKLFF

J gene: TRBJ1-1
clone size: -
D gene: -
V gene: TRBV4-3
CDR3 DNA: TGCGCCAGCAGCCAAGGAGGGAGTACAGCTTTCTTT
CDR3 protein: CASSQGGSTAFF

J gene: TRBJ1-3
clone size: few
D gene: -
V gene: TRBV7-8
CDR3 DNA: TGTGCCAGCAGCTTAGCAGGATTCGGGGGAAACACCATATATTTT
CDR3 protein: CASSLAGFGGNTIYF

J gene: TRBJ1-1
clone size: -
D gene: -
V gene: TRBV15
CDR3 DNA: TGTGCCACCGGTGATGACAGAGCTAACACTGAAGCTTTCTTT
CDR3 protein: CATGDDRANTEAFF

J gene: TRBJ1-2
clone size: -
D gene: -
V gene: TRBV7-9
CDR3 DNA: TGTGCCAGCAGCCAGGGACGTTCCCATGACGGCTACACCTTC
CDR3 protein: CASSQGRSHDGYTF

J gene: TRBJ1-1
clone size: few
D gene: -
V gene: TRBV2
CDR3 DNA: TGTGCCAGCAGGGGGAAGACTGAAGCTTTCTTT
CDR3 protein: CASRGKTEAFF

J gene: TRBJ1-1
clone size: -
D gene: TRBD1
V gene: TRBV7-8
CDR3 DNA: TGTGCCAGCAGCCCGACAGGGGGGGATTTCGATGAAGCTTTCTTT
CDR3 protein: CASSPTGGDFDEAFF

J gene: TRBJ2-1
clone size: few
D gene: TRBD2
V gene: TRBV6-6
CDR3 DNA: TGTGCCAGCAGGGGGGGACTAGCGGGGGCCCACAATGAGCAGTTCTTC
CDR3 protein: CASRGGLAGAHNEQFF

J gene: TRBJ1-4
clone size: -
D gene: -
V gene: TRBV6-1
CDR3 DNA: TGTGCCAGCAGTGAAGGGGTTTTTGCAACTAATGAAAAACTGTTTTTT
CDR3 protein: CASSEGVFATNEKLFF

J gene: TRBJ2-1
clone size: -
D gene: -
V gene: TRBV29-1
CDR3 DNA: TGCAGCGCTGGGGGAGGCGAGCAGTTCTTC
CDR3 protein: CSAGGGEQFF

J gene: TRBJ2-7
clone size: -
D gene: TRBD1
V gene: TRBV5-1
CDR3 DNA: TGCGCCAGCAGCTTGAACAGGGGATACGAGCAGTACTTC
CDR3 protein: CASSLNRGYEQYF